The 23 T cell receptor beta chains listed next were all sequenced from one sample in a study of response to subunit inactivated influenza vaccine. TCRdb reprocessed the RT-PCR reads with MiXCR, giving one entry per CDR3 protein. The table lists 700,000 to 800,000 distinct CDR3 sequences, less than 20% of them singletons. Sequenced here: PBMCs from blood, sampled more than 4 days after vaccination. The receptor source for this set is a man aged 45 to 65 who received an inactivated influenza vaccine.

This clonotype was recorded many times. This chain joins TRBV20-1 and TRBJ1-1; D remains ambiguous. The CDR3 covers 12 residues. Between the trimmed V and J ends, which lost 2 bases and 6 bases, there was a span of 10 bases. Germline lookup yields CDR1 DFQATT and CDR2 SNEGSKA (reference sequence). The CDR3 sequence: CSARSVEAEAFF. DNA for the CDR3: TGCAGTGCTAGATCTGTGGAGGCTGAAGCTTTCTTT.

The chain couples TRBV6-7 to TRBJ2-7; tentatively, D is TRBD1 (6 bases). TRBV6-7 is an ORF, and what it does is uncertain. This CDR3 is 14 amino acids long. Trimming took 9 bases from V and 2 from J, leaving 17 bases between them. CDR3 sequence: CARKTGTQTYEQYF. The CDR3 DNA is TGTGCCAGGAAGACCGGGACACAGACCTACGAGCAGTACTTC.

CDR3 coding DNA: TGCAGTGCTAGAGACTTCAGGGACAGCCTGAACTATGGCTACACCTTC. Translated: CSARDFRDSLNYGYTF. The chain is built from TRBV20-1 and TRBJ1-2; 7 bases agree with TRBD1. The trim removed 0 bases at V and 2 bases at J, leaving 9 bases unmatched. Germline CDR1 and CDR2: DFQATT and SNEGSKA (reference sequence). This CDR3 is 16 amino acids long.

Only a few counts were recorded for this clonotype. This chain joins TRBV29-1 and TRBJ2-2, with unresolved D. The CDR3 length is 14 residues. The germline V and J ends were trimmed by 6 bases and 0 bases, with 11 bases remaining between them. Germline V gene lookup returns CDR1 SQVTM and CDR2 ANQGSEA. The CDR3 protein is CSVLGAANTGELFF. The CDR3 coding sequence is TGCAGCGTACTGGGCGCCGCGAACACCGGGGAGCTGTTTTTT.

The chain is built from TRBV19 and TRBJ1-2; the D gene is possibly TRBD1 (5 bases). This CDR3 comprises 13 residues. Per the germline V gene, CDR1 is LNHDA and CDR2 is SQIVND (reference sequence). Trimming cost V 5 bases and J 3 bases, with 10 bases left between them. Written as DNA, the CDR3 is TGTGCCAGTAGTCTCGACAGCTACTATGGCTACACCTTC. As protein: CASSLDSYYGYTF.

This clonotype was observed a few times. The chain employs TRBV20-1 and TRBJ2-1, with 9 nucleotides matching TRBD2. The germline V gene has CDR1 DFQATT and CDR2 SNEGSKA (reference sequence). V was pared by 5 bases and J by 1 base, with 6 bases of the junction left unmatched. The CDR3 runs 15 residues. The CDR3 loop is CSALELAGSYNEQFF. CDR3 DNA sequence: TGCAGTGCTCTTGAACTAGCGGGTTCCTACAATGAGCAGTTCTTC.

The chain is built from TRBV5-6 and TRBJ1-1, with 9 bases aligning to TRBD1. Germline V gene data show CDR1 as SGHDT and CDR2 as YYEEEE. The CDR3 contains 14 residues. V trimming: 6 bases; J trimming: 5 bases; junction bases outside the gene matches: 8. CDR3 region: CASTGTGRGTEAFF. The CDR3 region has the DNA TGTGCCAGCACCGGGACAGGGCGAGGAACTGAAGCTTTCTTT. Full variable domain (remainder filled in from reference TRBV5-6 and TRBJ1-1): DAGVTQSPTHLIKTRGQQVTLRCSPKSGHDTVSWYQQALGQGPQFIFQYYEEEERQRGNFPDRFSGHQFPNYSSELNVNALLLGDSALYLCASTGTGRGTEAFFGQGTRLTVV.

J is TRBJ1-5 and V is TRBV7-2; 7 positions match TRBD1. This CDR3 is built from 15 residues. CDR1 and CDR2 from the germline V gene are SGHTA and FQGNSA. Losses at the gene ends were 3 bases for V and 2 bases for J; bases not matched to a gene: 4. The CDR3 loop is CASSFIGQGNQPQHF. The CDR3 DNA reads TGTGCCAGCAGCTTCATCGGACAGGGCAATCAGCCCCAGCATTTT.

The chain couples TRBV11-2 to TRBJ1-6; D not resolved. The CDR3 runs to 15 residues. Trimming stripped 1 base from V and 6 bases from J, with 10 bases between. Germline CDR1 and CDR2: SGHAT and FQNNGV. This CDR3 reads CASSLVGQINSPLHF. The CDR3 DNA follows: TGTGCCAGCAGCTTAGTTGGCCAGATTAATTCACCCCTCCACTTT.

The chain couples TRBV6-2 or TRBV6-3 to TRBJ1-4; weak D call: TRBD1 (5 bases). The CDR3 is 14 amino acids. V was pared by 5 bases and J by 8 bases, with 15 bases between. Germline CDR1 is MNHEY and CDR2 is SVGEGT. In DNA, the CDR3 is TGTGCCAGCAGTAACCGGGACCGGGAGGAAAAACTGTTTTTT. Amino acid sequence: CASSNRDREEKLFF.

The chain couples TRBV20-1 to TRBJ2-3; D unresolved. This CDR3 contains 14 residues. Between the trimmed V and J ends, which lost 6 bases and 0 bases, there was a span of 13 bases. Germline-derived CDR1 and CDR2 are DFQATT and SNEGSKA (reference sequence). CDR3 nucleotide sequence: TGCAGTGCCATTCGAGCTACTAGCACAGATACGCAGTATTTT. Amino acids: CSAIRATSTDTQYF.

This clonotype was seen only a few times. The chain carries TRBV14 and TRBJ2-2; D unclear. The V end lost 0 bases, the J end lost 6 bases, and 2 bases lay between the germline ends. CDR1 SGHDN and CDR2 FVKESK come from the germline V gene. The CDR3 is 12 amino acids. The CDR3 DNA reads TGTGCCAGCAGCCAAGAGGCCGGGGAGCTGTTTTTT. It encodes CASSQEAGELFF.

V is TRBV7-9 and J is TRBJ1-5, with 10 bases matching TRBD1. The ends lost 10 bases at V and 0 bases at J; junction bases unmatched: 9. From germline, CDR1 is SEHNR and CDR2 FQNEAQ (reference sequence). The CDR3 is 16 residues long. In DNA form, the CDR3 reads TGTGCCACCGGACAGGGGGAAAGTAATAGCAATCAGCCCCAGCATTTT. Encoded protein: CATGQGESNSNQPQHF.

The V gene is TRBV11-2, the J gene TRBJ2-3, with 10 bases aligning to TRBD2. Germline V gene data show CDR1 as SGHAT and CDR2 as FQNNGV. V shed 1 base, J shed 2 bases, and the junction held 3 bases outside the gene matches. The CDR3 has 16 residues. The CDR3 loop reads CASSLVLAGVTDTQYF. For the CDR3, the DNA is TGTGCCAGCAGCTTAGTTCTAGCGGGGGTCACAGATACGCAGTATTTT.

This clonotype has only a few counts. The chain has TRBV3-1 and TRBJ2-1; D is uncertain. The CDR3 is made up of 15 amino acids. Trimming left V 4 bases short and J 6 bases short, with 16 bases between. Germline V CDR1 and CDR2: LGHDT, YNNKEL (reference sequence). CDR3 loop: CASSRASTEINEQFF. CDR3 nucleotide sequence: TGTGCCAGCAGCCGCGCCAGTACGGAGATCAATGAGCAGTTCTTC.

The gene calls are TRBV7-2 and TRBJ2-7; maybe TRBD1 (6 bases). Trimming shortened V by 3 bases and J by 7 bases, and 19 bases separated the two germline ends. The germline V gene has CDR1 SGHTA and CDR2 FQGNSA. CDR3 length equals 15 residues. CDR3 DNA sequence: TGTGCCAGCAGCTTCCAATCAGGGGTTGTCGGGGAGCAGTACTTC. Translating it yields CASSFQSGVVGEQYF.

At least ten counts were recorded for this clonotype. The chain carries TRBV7-2 and TRBJ2-4; D unresolved. The CDR3 runs 12 residues. The V gene's germline CDR1 is SGHTA and CDR2 FQGNSA. The V gene lost 2 bases and the J gene lost 8 bases, with 7 bases spanning the gap. The CDR3 coding sequence is TGTGCCAGCAGCTTATATGGGGACATTCAGTACTTC. Protein product: CASSLYGDIQYF.

The J gene is TRBJ2-2, the V gene TRBV6-5, with no clear D. The CDR3 sequence is 14 residues long. Trimming shortened V by 7 bases and J by 0 bases, and 9 bases separated the two germline ends. The germline CDR1 and CDR2 sequences are MNHEY and SVGAGI. In DNA, the CDR3 is TGTGCCAGCAAGTTAGGGTCGAACACCGGGGAGCTGTTTTTT. It codes for CASKLGSNTGELFF.

This chain uses TRBV12-3 or TRBV12-4 with TRBJ2-6; D is perhaps TRBD1 (6 bases). The ends were cut back, 5 bases at V and 0 bases at J, with 14 bases in the middle. The CDR3 extends over 17 amino acids. The CDR3 DNA is TGTGCCAGCAGTCATCAGGGGTCTAACTCTGGGGCCAACGTCCTGACTTTC. Protein: CASSHQGSNSGANVLTF.

The rearrangement links TRBV5-5 to TRBJ2-1, with D tentatively TRBD2 (5 bases). The CDR3 sequence is 12 residues long. Germline V gene data show CDR1 as SGHKS and CDR2 as YYEKEE (reference sequence). Between the trimmed V and J ends, which lost 4 bases and 9 bases, there was a span of 11 bases. CDR3 protein: CASSPWGAEQFF. CDR3 sequence (DNA): TGTGCCAGCAGCCCATGGGGAGCTGAGCAGTTCTTC.

This clonotype turned up a few times. The chain couples TRBV7-8 to TRBJ2-2; D ambiguous. V was trimmed by 3 bases and J by 3 bases, leaving 11 bases between them. CDR1 and CDR2 from the germline V gene are SGHVS and FQNEAQ. This CDR3 region has 15 residues. The DNA of the CDR3 is TGTGCCAGCAGCTTTCTGGGCTACGACACCGGGGAGCTGTTTTTT. Translation gives CASSFLGYDTGELFF.

This clonotype has a handful of counts. The chain recombines TRBV7-2 with TRBJ1-5; TRBD1 agrees at 10 bases. The trim removed 5 bases at V and 2 bases at J, leaving 6 bases unmatched. Germline loops: CDR1 SGHTA, CDR2 FQGNSA. This CDR3 has 16 residues. DNA of the CDR3: TGTGCCAGCAGCCCACTAGACAGGGGGCGCAATCAGCCCCAGCATTTT. It encodes CASSPLDRGRNQPQHF.

The gene calls are TRBV12-3 or TRBV12-4 and TRBJ1-2; no clear D. The CDR3 totals 12 residues. Trimming cost V 5 bases and J 6 bases, with 10 bases left between them. The CDR3 loop is CASSGRYNGYTF. CDR3 nucleotide sequence: TGTGCCAGCAGTGGACGGTATAATGGCTACACCTTC.